Presented here are 29 T cell receptor beta chains from one specimen sequenced in a study of cytomegalovirus exposure and HLA in healthy donors. PCR was performed using 60 Vbeta and 13 Jbeta primers. Only in-frame clones appear in the TCRdb table, and some are missing; sequencing was by immunoSEQ multiplex PCR. The sample holds 150,000 to 180,000 clones; over 60% are singletons and the top ten take 4%. The sequencing sample was made of PBMCs. The receptors originated from a woman between 40 and 50 years old in good health and CMV-seronegative.

Notes on this clone: A junction boundary mismatches the germline segment, possibly from a read error. V and J are TRBV7-7 and TRBJ2-5; a possible D gene is TRBD1 (5 bases). The CDR3 is 13 residues long. CDR1 SSHAT and CDR2 FNYEAQ come from the germline V gene (reference sequence). For the CDR3, the DNA is TGTGCTAGCAGCTTAGACAGTCAAGAGACCCAGTACTTC. Translating it yields CASSLDSQETQYF.

This clone was seen more than once but under ten times. This CDR3 is also generated by other DNA sequences in the sample. The chain joins TRBV6-5 to TRBJ1-2; 8 bases are shared with TRBD1. The CDR3 extends over 14 amino acids. With 5 bases clipped from V and 4 bases from J, the junction kept 6 bases outside the gene matches. Germline V gives CDR1 MNHEY, CDR2 SVGAGI. The CDR3 DNA follows: TGTGCCAGCAGTCGGACAGGGAGCCGCTATGGCTACACCTTC. This encodes CASSRTGSRYGYTF.

The chain uses TRBV29-1 and TRBJ1-2; no firm D call. Trimming cost V 4 bases and J 2 bases, with 14 bases left between them. CDR3 length: 14 amino acids. Per the germline V gene, CDR1 is SQVTM and CDR2 is ANQGSEA. This CDR3 is CSVAVADTNYGYTF. The DNA of the CDR3 is TGCAGCGTTGCAGTTGCGGATACCAACTATGGCTACACCTTC.

The chain employs TRBV6-5 and TRBJ2-1; 15 nucleotides agree with TRBD2. This CDR3 contains 16 residues. The trim removed 0 bases at V and 9 bases at J, leaving 3 bases unmatched. Germline CDR1 and CDR2: MNHEY and SVGAGI. CDR3 protein: CASSYSGLAGGGEQFF. Here the CDR3 DNA reads TGTGCCAGCAGTTACTCGGGACTAGCGGGAGGCGGTGAGCAGTTCTTC.

The rearrangement joins TRBV5-1 to TRBJ1-1, with D maybe TRBD1 (5 bases). Germline assignment: CDR1 SGHRS and CDR2 YFSETQ. Trimming took 0 bases from V and 7 from J, leaving 16 bases between them. The CDR3 totals 15 residues. For the CDR3, the DNA is TGCGCCAGCAGCTTGGCCAGGGAACCGGCGATTGAAGCTTTCTTT. This translates into CASSLAREPAIEAFF.

In this sample, this clone turned up once. The CDR3 DNA is TGTGCCAGCAGTCCCCTAGCGGGGGCCTTCCTGGGGGAGACCCAGTACTTC. It yields the protein CASSPLAGAFLGETQYF. The chain joins TRBV28 to TRBJ2-5; 10 bases align to TRBD2. The trim removed 5 bases at V and 5 bases at J, leaving 14 bases unmatched. The germline CDR1 and CDR2 sequences are MDHEN and SYDVKM. This CDR3 is 17 amino acids long.

In its sample, this clone was seen a few times. The chain carries TRBV7-9 and TRBJ1-2; D is unresolved. This CDR3 has 13 amino acids. Trimming removed 1 base from V and 4 bases from J, with 7 bases in between. CDR1 SEHNR and CDR2 FQNEAQ come from the germline V gene (reference sequence). The CDR3 loop reads CASSLVAFYGYTF. The CDR3 coding sequence is TGTGCCAGCAGCTTAGTAGCCTTCTATGGCTACACCTTC.

This clone was counted a single time. This chain uses TRBV5-1 with TRBJ1-1, with D perhaps TRBD1 (5 bases). Germline CDR1 and CDR2: SGHRS and YFSETQ. The CDR3 extends over 13 amino acids. V was cut by 3 bases and J by 7 bases, with 13 bases left in between. The CDR3 reads CASSSSLGGEAFF. The CDR3 DNA reads TGCGCCAGCAGCTCCTCCCTCGGGGGTGAAGCTTTCTTT.

V gene TRBV27 combines with J gene TRBJ1-2; tentatively, D is TRBD1 (6 bases). The CDR3 is 16 residues long. Germline V gene data show CDR1 as MNHEY and CDR2 as SMNVEV (reference sequence). V was trimmed by 4 bases and J by 6 bases, leaving 21 bases between them. For the CDR3, the DNA is TGTGCCAGCAGTTCCGGCTCCAACAGGGTGAGGAATGGCTACACCTTC. Amino acid sequence: CASSSGSNRVRNGYTF.

The chain couples TRBV7-9 to TRBJ2-1; 8 nucleotides agree with TRBD2. CDR3 length equals 17 residues. V gave up 4 bases and J gave up 7 bases; unmatched junction bases: 15. CDR1 and CDR2 (germline): SEHNR, FQNEAQ (reference sequence). The CDR3 protein is CASSSPRAGGFVNEQFF. CDR3 DNA sequence: TGTGCCAGCAGCTCCCCGCGGGCGGGAGGTTTTGTAAATGAGCAGTTCTTC.

The chain joins TRBV30 to TRBJ2-1; 14 bases are shared with TRBD2. Germline V gene lookup returns CDR1 GTSNPN and CDR2 SVGIG (reference sequence). After removal of 0 bases from V and 9 bases from J, the junction contained 10 bases not matched to a gene. The CDR3 contains 17 residues. CDR3: CAWSVFRLAGGPGEQFF. Here the CDR3 DNA reads TGTGCCTGGAGTGTTTTCAGACTAGCGGGGGGGCCGGGTGAGCAGTTCTTC.

This clone was seen just once. The chain is built from TRBV4-1 and TRBJ2-1; D is unclear. From germline, CDR1 is MGHRA and CDR2 YSYEKL. V lost 6 bases and J 5 bases, leaving 17 bases between the germline ends. This CDR3 has 15 amino acids. The CDR3 nucleotides read TGCGCCAGCAGTCAGCCCCCGGGTCGGAACAATGAGCAGTTCTTC. This gives the protein CASSQPPGRNNEQFF.

The chain links TRBV6-5 to TRBJ2-5; 13 nucleotides align to TRBD2. Germline trimming cut 4 bases from V and 0 bases from J; bases unmatched to any gene: 2. The V gene's germline CDR1 is MNHEY and CDR2 SVGAGI. The CDR3 totals 16 residues. This CDR3 reads CASSLLAGGYQETQYF. CDR3 coding DNA: TGTGCCAGCAGTTTACTAGCGGGGGGGTACCAAGAGACCCAGTACTTC.

This sequence joins TRBV5-6 and TRBJ2-5; D possibly corresponds to TRBD2 (6 bases). Trimming pared 2 bases from V and 12 bases from J, leaving 14 bases between. Per germline, CDR1 SGHDT and CDR2 YYEEEE. The CDR3 loop spans 12 amino acids. CDR3 loop: CASSLGLAGKYF. DNA of the CDR3: TGTGCCAGCAGCTTAGGGTTGGCGGGAAAGTACTTC.

The DNA for the CDR3 is TGTGCCAGCAGCAGGGGACTCGCGGACTACGAGCAGTACTTC. It codes for CASSRGLADYEQYF. The V and J genes are TRBV5-6 and TRBJ2-7, with a possible D match to TRBD2 (6 bases). Germline V gene sequence: CDR1 SGHDT, CDR2 YYEEEE. CDR3 size: 14 residues. Trimming shortened V by 4 bases and J by 3 bases, and 14 bases separated the two germline ends.

This rearrangement joins TRBV19 to TRBJ1-6, with D possibly being TRBD1 (6 bases). Trimming removed 5 bases at V and 10 bases at J, with 15 bases between. Germline V gene sequence: CDR1 LNHDA, CDR2 SQIVND (reference sequence). CDR3 length equals 14 residues. The CDR3 loop is CASSSSYRVSPLHF. The CDR3 DNA sequence: TGTGCCAGTAGTTCCTCGTACAGGGTCTCACCCCTCCACTTT.

The table lists this clone with a few counts. V and J are TRBV6-6 and TRBJ2-7, with TRBD2 as a possible D gene (6 bases). V lost 7 bases and J 6 bases, leaving 19 bases between the germline ends. Germline CDR1 MNHNY, CDR2 SVGAGI (reference sequence). The CDR3 extends over 14 amino acids. The CDR3 nucleotides read TGTGCCAGCACCCCCTGGGGGGAGCGACTCGAGCAGTACTTC. Its protein is CASTPWGERLEQYF.

V usage is TRBV7-6 and J usage is TRBJ2-2, with D perhaps matching TRBD2 (6 bases). The CDR3 consists of 15 residues. Trimming took 5 bases from V and 1 from J, leaving 11 bases between them. CDR1 and CDR2 from the germline V gene are SGHVS and FNYEAQ. The CDR3 sequence: CASSIGGMNTGELFF. In DNA, the CDR3 is TGTGCCAGCAGCATCGGAGGGATGAACACCGGGGAGCTGTTTTTT.

This CDR3 is CASSEGQETQYF. The CDR3 DNA follows: TGTGCCAGCAGCGAGGGCCAAGAGACCCAGTACTTC. The chain carries TRBV28 and TRBJ2-5; perhaps TRBD2 as D (5 bases). V was clipped by 6 bases and J by 1 base, with 6 bases between them. Germline V lookup: CDR1 MDHEN, CDR2 SYDVKM. This CDR3 region has 12 residues. The variable domain in full, with the rest retrieved from reference TRBV28 and TRBJ2-5, is DVKVTQSSRYLVKRTGEKVFLECVQDMDHENMFWYRQDPGLGLRLIYFSYDVKMKEKGDIPEGYSVSREKKERFSLILESASTNQTSMYLCASSEGQETQYFGPGTRLLVL.

This clone was observed once. The chain couples TRBV29-1 to TRBJ1-2; TRBD1 matches at 10 bases. Germline CDR1 and CDR2: SQVTM and ANQGSEA. This CDR3 comprises 13 residues. The V segment lost 7 bases and the J segment 7 bases; nucleotides outside the gene matches: 9. The CDR3 DNA sequence: TGCAGCGGCGATTCTCGACAGGGGGCTGGCTACACCTTC. Amino acids: CSGDSRQGAGYTF. Full variable domain (remainder filled in from reference TRBV29-1 and TRBJ1-2): SAVISQKPSRDICQRGTSLTIQCQVDSQVTMMFWYRQQPGQSLTLIATANQGSEATYESGFVIDKFPISRPNLTFSTLTVSNMSPEDSSIYLCSGDSRQGAGYTFGSGTRLTVV.

Only one count was recorded for this clone. This chain links TRBV7-2 with TRBJ1-1; no definite D call. CDR3 length: 15 residues. The germline gives CDR1 SGHTA, CDR2 FQGNSA. The V and J ends lost 2 bases and 4 bases respectively, with 14 bases between them. CDR3 amino acids: CASSLIPGSVTEAFF. Written as DNA, the CDR3 is TGTGCCAGCAGCTTAATCCCGGGGTCTGTCACTGAAGCTTTCTTT. The full variable domain, with the rest looked up from reference TRBV7-2 and TRBJ1-1, is GAGVSQSPSNKVTEKGKDVELRCDPISGHTALYWYRQSLGQGLEFLIYFQGNSAPDKSGLPSDRFSAERTGGSVSTLTIQRTQQEDSAVYLCASSLIPGSVTEAFFGQGTRLTVV.

The genes are TRBV6-1 and TRBJ1-5; 7 nucleotides agree with TRBD1. The CDR3 extends over 13 amino acids. The V gene's germline CDR1 is MNHNS and CDR2 SASEGT. V shed 3 bases and J 11 bases; nucleotides not matched to a gene: 7. CDR3 DNA sequence: TGTGCCAGCAGTGACCAAGGGGGCCTGGCCCAGCATTTT. Amino acids: CASSDQGGLAQHF.

The chain is built from TRBV7-8 and TRBJ1-4; D uncertain. The CDR3 runs to 15 residues. V gave up 5 bases and J gave up 4 bases, with 14 bases separating them. The germline gives CDR1 SGHVS, CDR2 FQNEAQ. The CDR3, as DNA: TGTGCCAGCAGCCTGCTTTTGGGGAGTAATGAAAAACTGTTTTTT. It yields the protein CASSLLLGSNEKLFF. The variable domain in full, with the rest retrieved from reference TRBV7-8 and TRBJ1-4, is GAGVSQSPRYKVAKRGQDVALRCDPISGHVSLFWYQQALGQGPEFLTYFQNEAQLDKSGLPSDRFFAERPEGSVSTLKIQRTQQEDSAVYLCASSLLLGSNEKLFFGSGTQLSVL.

The rearrangement links TRBV9 to TRBJ2-7; no clear D. V was cut by 0 bases and J by 1 base, with 8 bases left in between. The CDR3 has 14 residues. CDR1 and CDR2 from the germline V gene are SGDLS and YYNGEE. CDR3 region: CASSVGPLSYEQYF. In DNA form, the CDR3 reads TGTGCCAGCAGCGTAGGGCCGTTATCCTACGAGCAGTACTTC.

The chain couples TRBV7-8 to TRBJ1-1; 7 nucleotides line up with TRBD1. The CDR3 contains 15 residues. The V segment lost 1 base and the J segment 1 base; nucleotides outside the gene matches: 3. Germline V gene data show CDR1 as SGHVS and CDR2 as FQNEAQ. CDR3 loop: CASSLEPGGNTEAFF. Here the CDR3 DNA reads TGTGCCAGCAGCTTAGAGCCAGGGGGGAACACTGAAGCTTTCTTT.

The genes are TRBV19 and TRBJ2-4; D unclear. The V gene lost 5 bases and the J gene lost 0 bases, with 17 bases spanning the gap. The CDR3 extends over 17 amino acids. CDR1 is LNHDA and CDR2 is SQIVND in the germline V gene (reference sequence). The CDR3 spells CASSATPTELAKNIQYF. The CDR3 nucleotides read TGTGCCAGTAGTGCAACTCCAACTGAACTAGCCAAAAACATTCAGTACTTC.

This chain links TRBV4-2 with TRBJ2-1, with a weak D call TRBD2 (5 bases). CDR1 and CDR2 (germline): LGHNA, YNFKEQ. The CDR3 runs to 16 residues. Trimming took 4 bases from V and 3 from J, leaving 16 bases between them. The CDR3 DNA sequence: TGTGCCAGCAGCCCCCGCGGGCTAACTCGCTACAATGAGCAGTTCTTC. Translation gives CASSPRGLTRYNEQFF.

The chain combines TRBV2 with TRBJ2-1, with TRBD2 matching 13 bases. The germline V gene encodes CDR1 SNHLY and CDR2 FYNNEI. Trimming took 3 bases from V and 10 from J; bases not matched to a gene: 9. The CDR3 length is 16 residues. The CDR3 reads CASSDAGLAGIGEQFF. In DNA form, the CDR3 reads TGTGCCAGCAGTGACGCGGGACTAGCGGGGATAGGGGAGCAGTTCTTC.

J is TRBJ2-1 and V is TRBV6-5, with D possibly matching TRBD2 (5 bases). Germline V CDR1 and CDR2: MNHEY, SVGAGI. CDR3 length equals 14 residues. V was cut by 6 bases and J by 9 bases, with 18 bases left in between. CDR3 DNA sequence: TGTGCCAGCAGCCTCCGGGGTGGCTCTTTTGAGCAGTTCTTC. It translates to CASSLRGGSFEQFF.